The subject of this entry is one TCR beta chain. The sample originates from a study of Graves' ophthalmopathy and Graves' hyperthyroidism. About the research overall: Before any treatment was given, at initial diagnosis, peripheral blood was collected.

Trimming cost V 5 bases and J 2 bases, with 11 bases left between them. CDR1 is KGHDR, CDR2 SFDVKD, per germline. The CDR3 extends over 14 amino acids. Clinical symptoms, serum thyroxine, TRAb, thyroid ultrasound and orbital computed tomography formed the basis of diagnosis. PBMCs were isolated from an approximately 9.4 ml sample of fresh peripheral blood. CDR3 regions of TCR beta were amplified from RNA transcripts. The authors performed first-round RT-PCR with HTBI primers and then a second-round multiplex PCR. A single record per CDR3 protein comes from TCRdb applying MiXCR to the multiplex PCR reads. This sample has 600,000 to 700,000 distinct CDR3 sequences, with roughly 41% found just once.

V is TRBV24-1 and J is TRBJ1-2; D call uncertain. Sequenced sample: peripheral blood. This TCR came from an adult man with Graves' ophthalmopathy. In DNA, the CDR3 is TGTGCCACCAGTGGGGTAGGGCCAAACTATGGCTACACCTTC. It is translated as CATSGVGPNYGYTF.